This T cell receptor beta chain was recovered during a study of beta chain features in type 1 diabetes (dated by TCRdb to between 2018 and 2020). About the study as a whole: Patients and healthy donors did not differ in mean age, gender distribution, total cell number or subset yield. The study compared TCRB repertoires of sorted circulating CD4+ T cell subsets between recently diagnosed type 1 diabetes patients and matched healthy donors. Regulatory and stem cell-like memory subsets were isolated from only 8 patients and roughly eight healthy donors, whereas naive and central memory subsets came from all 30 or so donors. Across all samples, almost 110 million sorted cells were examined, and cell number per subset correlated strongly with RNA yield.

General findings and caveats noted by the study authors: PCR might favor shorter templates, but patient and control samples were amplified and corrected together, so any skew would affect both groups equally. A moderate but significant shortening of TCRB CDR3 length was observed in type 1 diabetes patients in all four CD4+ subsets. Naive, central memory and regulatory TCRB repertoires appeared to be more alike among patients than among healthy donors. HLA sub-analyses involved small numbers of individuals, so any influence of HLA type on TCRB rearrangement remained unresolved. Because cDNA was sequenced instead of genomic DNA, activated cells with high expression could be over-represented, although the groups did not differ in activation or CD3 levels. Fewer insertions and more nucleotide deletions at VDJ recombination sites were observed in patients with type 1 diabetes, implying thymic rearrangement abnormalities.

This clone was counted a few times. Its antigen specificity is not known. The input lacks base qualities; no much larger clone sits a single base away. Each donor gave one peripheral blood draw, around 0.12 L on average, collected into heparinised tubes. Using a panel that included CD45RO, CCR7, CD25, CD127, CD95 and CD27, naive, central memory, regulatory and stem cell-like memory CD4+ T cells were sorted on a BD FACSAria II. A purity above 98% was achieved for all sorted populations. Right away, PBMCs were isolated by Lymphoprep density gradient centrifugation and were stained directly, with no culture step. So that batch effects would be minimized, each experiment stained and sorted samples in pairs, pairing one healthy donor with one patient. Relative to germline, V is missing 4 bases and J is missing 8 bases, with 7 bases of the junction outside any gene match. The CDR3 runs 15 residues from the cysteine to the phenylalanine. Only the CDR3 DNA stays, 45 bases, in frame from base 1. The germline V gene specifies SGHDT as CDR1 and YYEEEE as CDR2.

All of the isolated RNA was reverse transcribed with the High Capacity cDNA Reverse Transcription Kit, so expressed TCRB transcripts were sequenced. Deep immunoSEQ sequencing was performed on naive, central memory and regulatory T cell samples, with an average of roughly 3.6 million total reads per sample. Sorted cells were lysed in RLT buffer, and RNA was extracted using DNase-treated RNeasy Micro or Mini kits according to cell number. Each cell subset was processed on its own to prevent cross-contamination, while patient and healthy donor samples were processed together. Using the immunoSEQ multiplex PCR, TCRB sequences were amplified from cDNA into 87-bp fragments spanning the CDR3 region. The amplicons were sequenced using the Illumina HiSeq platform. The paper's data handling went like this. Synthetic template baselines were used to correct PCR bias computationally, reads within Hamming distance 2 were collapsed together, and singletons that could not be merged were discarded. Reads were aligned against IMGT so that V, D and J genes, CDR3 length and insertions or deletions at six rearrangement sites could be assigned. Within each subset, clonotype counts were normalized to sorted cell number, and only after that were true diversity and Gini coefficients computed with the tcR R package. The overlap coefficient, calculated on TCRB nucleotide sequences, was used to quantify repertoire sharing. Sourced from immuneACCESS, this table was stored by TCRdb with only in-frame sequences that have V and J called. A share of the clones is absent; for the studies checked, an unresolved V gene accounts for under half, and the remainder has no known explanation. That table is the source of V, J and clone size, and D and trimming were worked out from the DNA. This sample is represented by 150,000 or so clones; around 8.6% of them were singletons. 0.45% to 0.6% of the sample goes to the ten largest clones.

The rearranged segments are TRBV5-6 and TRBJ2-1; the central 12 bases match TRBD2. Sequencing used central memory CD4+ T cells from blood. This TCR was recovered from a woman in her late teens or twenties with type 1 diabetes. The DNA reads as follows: TGTGCCAGCAGCCAAACTAGCGGGGGGATATATGAGCAGTTCTTC. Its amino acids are CASSQTSGGIYEQFF.